This T cell receptor (beta chain) appears in the sequencing data of a study of cytomegalovirus exposure and HLA in healthy donors. With 60 Vbeta and 13 Jbeta primers, the PCR was carried out. Profiled with immunoSEQ multiplex PCR; TCRdb holds only in-frame clones, not every one. Of 130,000 to 150,000 clones in the sample, 75% to 80% were seen once. The ends were cut back, 3 bases at V and 1 base at J, with 10 bases in the middle. The CDR3 loop spans 15 amino acids. Germline CDR1 SGHRS, CDR2 YFSETQ. This receptor was identified in a young woman in good health and CMV-seronegative. The gene calls are TRBV5-1 and TRBJ2-2; D gene uncertain. Sequences were obtained from PBMCs. CDR3 sequence reads: CASSSGQRNTGELFF. The CDR3, as DNA: TGCGCCAGCAGCTCCGGTCAGCGGAACACCGGGGAGCTGTTTTTT.